This T cell receptor beta chain was profiled in a study of blood T cell repertoires in COVID-19. CDR3 length: 11 amino acids. V was cut by 4 bases and J by 7 bases, with 8 bases left in between. Per germline, CDR1 MDHEN and CDR2 SYDVKM. TCRdb's table, derived via immunoSEQ multiplex PCR, lists solely in-frame clones and lacks some. The sample lists 160,000 or so clones, more than 75% occurring once. This rearrangement joins TRBV28 to TRBJ2-7; D uncertain. The receptor was isolated from a woman aged 70-85 years with acute or convalescent COVID-19. Sequenced sample: peripheral blood. DNA for the CDR3: TGTGCCAGCAGTTCCTTTTCTGAGCAGTACTTC. It encodes CASSSFSEQYF.